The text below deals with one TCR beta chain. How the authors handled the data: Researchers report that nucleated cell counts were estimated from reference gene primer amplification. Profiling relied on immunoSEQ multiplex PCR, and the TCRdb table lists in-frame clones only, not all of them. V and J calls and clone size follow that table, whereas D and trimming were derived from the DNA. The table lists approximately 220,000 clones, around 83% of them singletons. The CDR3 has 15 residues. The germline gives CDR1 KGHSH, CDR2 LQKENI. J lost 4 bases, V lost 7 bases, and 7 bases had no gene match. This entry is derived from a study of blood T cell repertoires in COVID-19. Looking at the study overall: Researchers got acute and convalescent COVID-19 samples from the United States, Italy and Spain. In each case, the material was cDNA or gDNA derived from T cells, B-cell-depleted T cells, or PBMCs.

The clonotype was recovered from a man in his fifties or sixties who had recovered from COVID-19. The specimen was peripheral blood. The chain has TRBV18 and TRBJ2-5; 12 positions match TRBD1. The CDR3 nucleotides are TGTGCCAGCTTACCCGGGACAGGGGGCCGAGAGACCCAGTACTTC. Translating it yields CASLPGTGGRETQYF.